What follows are 27 T cell receptor beta chains derived from one specimen sequenced in a study of sequential checkpoint blockade in melanoma. The table came from immunoSEQ multiplex PCR; TCRdb's copy has only in-frame clones and leaves some out. The sample carries under 5,000 clones, about 73% recorded once. Regarding treatment: randomized to nivolumab then ipilimumab (arm A) or the reverse (arm B). Sequencing was performed on CD8+ T cells sorted from blood (inferred from file names), taken from a patient given nivolumab and ipilimumab in sequence. The receptors were gathered from a human donor with melanoma.

CDR3 nucleotides: TGTGCCAGTAGTATCCGACTAGGGCGCGAGCAGTACTTC. Protein product: CASSIRLGREQYF. The V and J genes are TRBV19 and TRBJ2-7; possible D gene TRBD2, 6 bases. CDR3 length equals 13 residues. From germline, CDR1 is LNHDA and CDR2 SQIVND (reference sequence). V was shortened by 3 bases and J by 6 bases, with 12 bases between the two germline ends.

J is TRBJ2-7 and V is TRBV7-9, with 9 bases that match TRBD1. The CDR3 consists of 16 residues. J was trimmed by 1 base and V by 5 bases; bases with no gene match: 9. From germline, CDR1 is SEHNR and CDR2 FQNEAQ (reference sequence). CDR3 coding DNA: TGTGCCAGCAGCACTCTCCCGGGACAGGGATCCTACGAGCAGTACTTC. Translating gives CASSTLPGQGSYEQYF.

J is TRBJ2-3 and V is TRBV23-1; TRBD1 matches at 9 bases. TRBV23-1 is recorded as an ORF, its role being uncertain. V trimming: 2 bases; J trimming: 2 bases; junction bases outside the gene matches: 8. The length of the CDR3 is 17 residues. The CDR3 reads CASSQTLQGAFTDTQYF. DNA of the CDR3: TGCGCCAGCAGTCAAACCCTACAGGGGGCTTTCACAGATACGCAGTATTTT.

The V gene is TRBV30, the J gene TRBJ1-1; D is ambiguous. The V end lost 3 bases, the J end lost 1 base, and 9 bases lay between the germline ends. CDR1 is GTSNPN and CDR2 is SVGIG in the germline V gene (reference sequence). This CDR3 has 13 amino acids. CDR3 in DNA: TGTGCCTGGAGGGACTGGGGGAACACTGAAGCTTTCTTT. Translating gives CAWRDWGNTEAFF.

The rearrangement joins TRBV27 to TRBJ1-2; unclear D gene. The length of the CDR3 is 13 residues. V was cut by 6 bases and J by 2 bases, with 10 bases left in between. Looked up from germline, CDR1 is MNHEY and CDR2 is SMNVEV (reference sequence). CDR3 bases: TGTGCCAGCAGCCCCGGGAAGAACTATGGCTACACCTTC. It codes for CASSPGKNYGYTF.

This chain uses TRBV28 with TRBJ2-5; the D gene is possibly TRBD1 (6 bases). This CDR3 has 15 residues. The ends were cut back, 3 bases at V and 11 bases at J, with 22 bases in the middle. CDR1 and CDR2 from the germline V gene are MDHEN and SYDVKM. The CDR3 here is CASSFKNRDKGRQYF. Written as DNA, the CDR3 is TGTGCCAGCAGTTTCAAAAACCGGGACAAGGGTAGGCAGTACTTC.

The chain has TRBV7-8 and TRBJ2-7; D may be TRBD2 (5 bases). Germline V lookup: CDR1 SGHVS, CDR2 FQNEAQ. There are 11 residues in the CDR3. V gave up 5 bases and J gave up 13 bases, with 15 bases separating them. The chain's CDR3 is CASSEGSGRYF. CDR3 DNA sequence: TGTGCCAGCAGCGAGGGCAGCGGCCGATACTTC.

The chain couples TRBV28 to TRBJ2-1, with D possibly TRBD2 on 5 matching bases. V was trimmed by 5 bases and J by 8 bases, leaving 16 bases between them. In germline, CDR1 is MDHEN, CDR2 SYDVKM. This CDR3 is built from 14 residues. CDR3 nucleotides: TGTGCCAGCAGTGGACTGAACCCAACGGATGAGCAGTTCTTC. Translated: CASSGLNPTDEQFF.

This chain connects TRBV13 to TRBJ2-7; 7 bases are shared with TRBD2. Trimming cost V 1 base and J 6 bases; bases outside gene matches: 12. Germline values: CDR1 PRHDT, CDR2 FYEKMQ (reference sequence). This CDR3 is 16 amino acids long. The DNA for the CDR3 is TGTGCCAGCAGCTTAGAGTCCACAGGCCAGCGGGGCGAGCAGTACTTC. The encoded protein is CASSLESTGQRGEQYF.

The rearrangement uses TRBV2 and TRBJ1-5, with 9 bases that match TRBD1. The CDR3 contains 15 residues. Germline V gives CDR1 SNHLY, CDR2 FYNNEI. The V gene end was trimmed by 6 bases and the J gene end by 0 bases; junction bases not matched to a gene: 3. In DNA, the CDR3 is TGTGCCAGCAGGAGGACAGGGGATAGCAATCAGCCCCAGCATTTT. Translation gives CASRRTGDSNQPQHF.

The J gene is TRBJ2-5, the V gene TRBV29-1; TRBD1 aligns across 7 bases. The CDR3 loop spans 10 amino acids. The germline gives CDR1 SQVTM, CDR2 ANQGSEA. J lost 5 bases, V lost 7 bases, and 1 base had no gene match. This CDR3 is CSARGETQYF. The CDR3 region has the DNA TGCAGCGCCAGGGGGGAGACCCAGTACTTC.

This chain links TRBV30 with TRBJ1-5, with D maybe TRBD1 (5 bases). V lost 1 base, J lost 4 bases, and 11 bases lay in between. The CDR3 sequence is 14 residues long. CDR1 and CDR2 from the germline V gene are GTSNPN and SVGIG (reference sequence). For the CDR3, the DNA is TGTGCCTGGAGTGCGGGACTAGCAAATCAGCCCCAGCATTTT. This translates into CAWSAGLANQPQHF.

The chain uses TRBV5-8 and TRBJ2-2; perhaps TRBD2 as D (5 bases). The CDR3 totals 14 residues. The V and J ends lost 7 bases and 4 bases respectively, with 14 bases between them. Germline V gives CDR1 SGHTS, CDR2 YDEGEE. CDR3 DNA: TGTGCCAGCGAGACGGGGATGAGCACCGGGGAGCTGTTTTTT. Amino acid sequence: CASETGMSTGELFF.

There are a few counts of this clone. The rearrangement joins TRBV27 to TRBJ2-7, with 8 bases fitting TRBD1. CDR3 length: 15 residues. The ends lost 4 bases at V and 5 bases at J; junction bases unmatched: 10. The germline V gene encodes CDR1 MNHEY and CDR2 SMNVEV (reference sequence). For the CDR3, the DNA is TGTGCCAGCAGTTCCCTACCCCACAGGGGGAACGAGCAGTACTTC. Translating it yields CASSSLPHRGNEQYF.

The V gene is TRBV6-4, the J gene TRBJ2-3; 8 bases map to TRBD1. The germline CDR1 and CDR2 sequences are MRHNA and SNTAGT. V lost 0 bases and J lost 4; bases outside the gene matches: 3. The length of the CDR3 is 15 residues. The CDR3 region is CASSDSRDRPDTQYF. CDR3 coding DNA: TGTGCCAGCAGTGACTCTAGGGACAGGCCAGATACGCAGTATTTT.

This clone was detected only once. V gene TRBV15 combines with J gene TRBJ2-5; D is unresolved. Trimming cost V 0 bases and J 2 bases, with 13 bases left between them. CDR1 is LNHNV, CDR2 YYDKDF, per germline (reference sequence). This CDR3 has 16 residues. For the CDR3, the DNA is TGTGCCACCAGCAGAGATACCTCTGCGGAACAAGAGACCCAGTACTTC. This codes for CATSRDTSAEQETQYF.

The V gene is TRBV9, the J gene TRBJ2-7; possible D gene TRBD1, 5 bases. Trimming took 2 bases from V and 1 from J, leaving 13 bases between them. From germline, CDR1 is SGDLS and CDR2 YYNGEE. This CDR3 has 15 residues. The chain's CDR3 is CASSVADSPSYEQYF. In DNA, the CDR3 is TGTGCCAGCAGCGTGGCAGACAGCCCATCCTACGAGCAGTACTTC.

In its sample, this clone is large (0.1 to 1%). The chain is built from TRBV19 and TRBJ2-6; D remains unclear. This CDR3 region has 15 residues. Germline assignment: CDR1 LNHDA and CDR2 SQIVND (reference sequence). Trimming shortened V by 1 base and J by 2 bases, and 6 bases separated the two germline ends. The CDR3 coding sequence is TGTGCCAGTAGTATAGTAGTCGCTGGGGCCAACGTCCTGACTTTC. Protein product: CASSIVVAGANVLTF.

The V gene is TRBV30, the J gene TRBJ2-1; 11 positions agree with TRBD1. CDR3 length equals 14 residues. Germline V gene lookup returns CDR1 GTSNPN and CDR2 SVGIG (reference sequence). J gave up 8 bases and V 3 bases, and 6 bases lay outside the gene matches. CDR3 DNA sequence: TGTGCCTGGAGGGGACAGGGGGAAATCGATGAGCAGTTCTTC. This sequence encodes CAWRGQGEIDEQFF.

In this sample, this clone turned up once. V and J are TRBV6-1 and TRBJ1-1; 12 bases are shared with TRBD1. With V trimmed by 1 base and J by 6 bases, 6 bases remained unmatched. The CDR3 contains 16 residues. Per the germline V gene, CDR1 is MNHNS and CDR2 is SASEGT. CDR3 DNA: TGTGCCAGCAGTGAAGAATACGGGACAGGGGGCTCTGAAGCTTTCTTT. It encodes CASSEEYGTGGSEAFF.

This chain connects TRBV7-8 to TRBJ2-7, with 8 bases identical to TRBD1. The CDR3 spans 15 residues. V gave up 1 base and J gave up 6 bases; unmatched junction bases: 8. The germline CDR1 and CDR2 sequences are SGHVS and FQNEAQ. The CDR3 here is CASSLVQGGHFEQYF. Written as DNA, the CDR3 is TGTGCCAGCAGCTTAGTACAGGGGGGCCACTTCGAGCAGTACTTC.

The rearrangement joins TRBV9 to TRBJ2-1, with 9 bases aligning to TRBD1. This CDR3 spans 16 amino acids. Germline values: CDR1 SGDLS, CDR2 YYNGEE. J lost 1 base, V lost 3 bases, and 5 bases had no gene match. The CDR3 DNA sequence: TGTGCCAGCAGCGCCGAACAGGGGGCATCCTACAATGAGCAGTTCTTC. Its translation: CASSAEQGASYNEQFF.

V usage is TRBV5-6 and J usage is TRBJ1-4, with D perhaps matching TRBD1 (5 bases). Trimming shortened V by 4 bases and J by 10 bases, and 20 bases separated the two germline ends. The germline V gene encodes CDR1 SGHDT and CDR2 YYEEEE. This CDR3 has 15 residues. Written as DNA, the CDR3 is TGTGCCAGCAGCCCAGGTTCGGACATTTGGAGAAAACTGTTTTTT. Translated, it gives CASSPGSDIWRKLFF.

This clone was seen a handful of times. V and J are TRBV6-4 and TRBJ2-2, with 10 positions matching TRBD1. CDR1 is MRHNA and CDR2 is SNTAGT in the germline V gene. Trimming at V came to 6 bases and at J to 6 bases, leaving 10 bases not matched to a gene. This CDR3 contains 16 residues. The CDR3 is CASSERTGGEAGELFF. CDR3 DNA: TGTGCCAGCAGCGAGAGGACAGGGGGAGAAGCCGGGGAGCTGTTTTTT.

This chain links TRBV19 with TRBJ2-1; D is ambiguous. This CDR3 is 11 amino acids long. Germline V gives CDR1 LNHDA, CDR2 SQIVND (reference sequence). V was cut by 9 bases and J by 6 bases, with 9 bases left in between. CDR3 DNA: TGTGCCAGCCTAAGCGTCAATGAGCAGTTCTTC. Encoded protein: CASLSVNEQFF.

The gene calls are TRBV9 and TRBJ2-5; no clear D gene. The end of the DNA is better explained by TRBJ2-7, so the J call may be wrong. CDR1 is SGDLS, CDR2 YYNGEE, per germline. There are 14 residues in the CDR3. This chain's CDR3 is CASSVGRFSYEQYF. The CDR3 nucleotides read TGTGCCAGCAGCGTAGGCAGGTTCTCCTACGAGCAGTACTTC.

The chain has TRBV5-6 and TRBJ2-7; tentatively, D is TRBD1 (5 bases). Germline CDR1 SGHDT, CDR2 YYEEEE. Trimming took off 3 bases at V and 5 bases at J, with 12 bases between the two ends. The CDR3 sequence is 13 residues long. The CDR3 region is CASSSIGVHEQYF. CDR3 nucleotides: TGTGCCAGCAGCTCCATAGGGGTCCACGAGCAGTACTTC.